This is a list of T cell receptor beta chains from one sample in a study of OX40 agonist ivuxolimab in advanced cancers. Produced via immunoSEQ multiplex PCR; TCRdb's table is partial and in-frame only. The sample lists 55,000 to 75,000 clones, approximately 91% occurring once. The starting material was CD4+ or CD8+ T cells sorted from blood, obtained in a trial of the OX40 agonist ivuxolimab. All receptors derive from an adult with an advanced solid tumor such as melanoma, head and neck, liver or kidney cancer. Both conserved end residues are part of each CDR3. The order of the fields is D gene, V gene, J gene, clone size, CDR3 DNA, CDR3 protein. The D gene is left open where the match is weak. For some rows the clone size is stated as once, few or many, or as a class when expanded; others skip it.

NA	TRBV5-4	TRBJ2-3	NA	TGTGCCAGCAGCTTGGTGGTGGGTGGCACAGATACGCAGTATTTT	CASSLVVGGTDTQYF
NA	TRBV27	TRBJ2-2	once	TGTGCCAGCAGTCCTATGACAGGTAGCGGGGAGCTGTTTTTT	CASSPMTGSGELFF
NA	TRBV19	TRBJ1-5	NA	TGTGCCAGTAGTATAGACGAGTACAATCAGCCCCAGCATTTT	CASSIDEYNQPQHF
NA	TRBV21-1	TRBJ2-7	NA	TGTGCCAGCAGCATTCCTCACCGAGCGGGTTGCTCCTACGAGCAGTACTTC	CASSIPHRAGCSYEQYF
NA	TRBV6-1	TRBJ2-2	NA	TGTGCCAGCAGTGACGGGCAGGGTTGGGGCACCGGGGAGCTGTTTTTT	CASSDGQGWGTGELFF
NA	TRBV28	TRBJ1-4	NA	TGTGCCAGCAGGCTTGGTGTGTGGGTAGCAACTAATGAAAAACTGTTTTTT	CASRLGVWVATNEKLFF
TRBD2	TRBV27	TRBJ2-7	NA	TGTGCCAGCAGTCCGGCTAGCGGGAACATCTACGAGCAGTACTTC	CASSPASGNIYEQYF
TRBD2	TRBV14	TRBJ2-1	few	TGTGCCAGCAGCCAAGAATGGGCGGGAGGGCCAGTAGGGCACAATGAGCAGTTCTTC	CASSQEWAGGPVGHNEQFF
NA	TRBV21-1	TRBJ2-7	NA	TGTGCCAGCAGCTTAAGAGGCCTAGCGGGTCTCTCCTACGAGCAGTACTTC	CASSLRGLAGLSYEQYF
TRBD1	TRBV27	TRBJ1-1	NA	TGTGCCAGCAGACACGGGACAGAGAACACTGAAGCTTTCTTT	CASRHGTENTEAFF
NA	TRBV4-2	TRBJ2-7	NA	TGTGCCAGCAGCCAAGATGCCTCCGGACAGACCTCATACGAGCAGTACTTC	CASSQDASGQTSYEQYF
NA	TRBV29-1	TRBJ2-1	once	TGCAGCGTTGTTAGCAATGAGCAGTTCTTC	CSVVSNEQFF
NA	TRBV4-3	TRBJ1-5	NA	TGCGCCAGCAGCCAGGAGGTCCTAAGATGGTATAGCAATCAGCCCCAGCATTTT	CASSQEVLRWYSNQPQHF
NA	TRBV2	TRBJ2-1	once	TGTGCCACCCAGGCCCCGTCGAGTGAGCAGTTCTTC	CATQAPSSEQFF
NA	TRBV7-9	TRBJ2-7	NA	TGTGCCAGCAGTCGTCCCCGGACCTACGAGCAGTACTTC	CASSRPRTYEQYF
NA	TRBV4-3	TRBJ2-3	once	TGCGCCAGCAGCCAAGATAGTGGGACAGATACGCAGTATTTT	CASSQDSGTDTQYF
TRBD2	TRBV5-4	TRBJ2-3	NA	TGTGCCAGCAGCTTCGGCACGGGAGGGCCGGCAGATACGCAGTATTTT	CASSFGTGGPADTQYF
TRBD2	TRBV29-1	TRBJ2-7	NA	TGCAGCGTCCTGGGACTAGCGGAAGAGCAGTACTTC	CSVLGLAEEQYF
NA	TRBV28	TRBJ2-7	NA	TGTGCCAGCAGTTTCGGATTTCGGGGATTTTCCTACGAGCAGTACTTC	CASSFGFRGFSYEQYF
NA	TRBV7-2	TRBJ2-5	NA	TGTGCCAGCAGCGCAGACTATTCACAAGAGACCCAGTACTTC	CASSADYSQETQYF
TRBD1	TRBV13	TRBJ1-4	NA	TGTGCCAGCAGCTTACGACAGGGGGAAAAACTGTTTTTT	CASSLRQGEKLFF
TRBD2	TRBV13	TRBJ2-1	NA	TGTGCCAGCAGCTTAGGATGGCGGGAGTACAATGAGCAGTTCTTC	CASSLGWREYNEQFF
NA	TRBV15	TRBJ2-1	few	TGTGCCACCAGCATCCCGGGACGCCCCTCATACAATGAGCAGTTCTTC	CATSIPGRPSYNEQFF
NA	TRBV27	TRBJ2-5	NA	TGTGCCAGCAGTCCCTTCCTAGCGACGCAAGAGACCCAGTACTTC	CASSPFLATQETQYF
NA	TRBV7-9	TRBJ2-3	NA	TGTGCCAGCAGCCAGACAGATTCGGATACGCAGTATTTT	CASSQTDSDTQYF
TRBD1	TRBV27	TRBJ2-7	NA	TGTGCCAGCAGTATAATAGGGACAGGGAACGAGCAGTACTTC	CASSIIGTGNEQYF
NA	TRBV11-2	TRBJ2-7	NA	TGTGCCAGCAGCTCCCCCGGAACGGCCGAGCAGTACTTC	CASSSPGTAEQYF
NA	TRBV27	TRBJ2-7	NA	TGTGCCCGAGGTGAGCAGTACTTC	CARGEQYF
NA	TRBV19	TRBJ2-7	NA	TGTGCCAGTAGCCTAGACGAAGGCCGCTACGAGCAGTACTTC	CASSLDEGRYEQYF
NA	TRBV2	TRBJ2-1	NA	TGTGCCAGCAGTGGGGTTCCACTCAATGAGCAGTTCTTC	CASSGVPLNEQFF
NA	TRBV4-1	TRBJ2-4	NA	TGCGCCAGCAGCCAAGATGGGGGTTATGGCAAAAACATTCAGTACTTC	CASSQDGGYGKNIQYF
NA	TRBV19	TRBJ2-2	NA	TGTGCCAGTAGTATTCGAAGGGGAGCGAACACCGGGGAGCTGTTTTTT	CASSIRRGANTGELFF
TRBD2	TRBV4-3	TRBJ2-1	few	TGCGCCAGCAGCCCCAGTCTGGCTAGCGGGGGCAATGAGCAGTTCTTC	CASSPSLASGGNEQFF
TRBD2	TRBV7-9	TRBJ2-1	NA	TGTGCCAGCAGCTCGACAGTCACTAGCGGGAGTATGAATGAGCAGTTCTTC	CASSSTVTSGSMNEQFF
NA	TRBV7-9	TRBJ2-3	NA	TGTGCCAGCGAGGGAGAGGGCACAGATACGCAGTATTTT	CASEGEGTDTQYF
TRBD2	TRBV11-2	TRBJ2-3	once	TGTGCCAGCAGCTTAGGGTTTGCGGGAGCAAGGGATACGCAGTATTTT	CASSLGFAGARDTQYF
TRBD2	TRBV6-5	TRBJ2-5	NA	TGTGCCAGCAGTTACGGGGGGACTAGCGCTGCGGAGACCCAGTACTTC	CASSYGGTSAAETQYF
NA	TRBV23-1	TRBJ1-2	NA	TGCGCCAGCAGTCAATCGGAGGGGGTTGGCTACACCTTC	CASSQSEGVGYTF
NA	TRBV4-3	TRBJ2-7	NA	TGCGCCAGCAGCCCATCCTCGGGAGTCTACGAGCAGTACTTC	CASSPSSGVYEQYF
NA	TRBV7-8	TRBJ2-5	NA	TGTGCCAGCAGCTGGAGCTGGGGCGACCAGGAGACCCAGTACTTC	CASSWSWGDQETQYF
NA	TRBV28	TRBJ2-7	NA	TGTGCCAGCACCATCGGACGGTCGGGGGCCTACGAGCAGTACTTC	CASTIGRSGAYEQYF
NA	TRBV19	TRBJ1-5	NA	TGTGCCAGTAGTATACCCGGACGGAGTAGCAATCAGCCCCAGCATTTT	CASSIPGRSSNQPQHF
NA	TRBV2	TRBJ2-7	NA	TGTGCCAGCAGTGGGCTAGACTACGAGCAGTACTTC	CASSGLDYEQYF
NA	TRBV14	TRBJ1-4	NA	TGTGCCAGCAGCCAATGGGGGGAAGAGGGTGAAAAACTGTTTTTT	CASSQWGEEGEKLFF
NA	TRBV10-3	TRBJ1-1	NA	TGTGCCATCAGTGATATTGAGGCTCAAGCTTTCTTT	CAISDIEAQAFF